This T cell receptor (beta chain) was obtained from a study of T cells expressing NK-cell markers. Germline CDR1 and CDR2: SGHRS and YFSETQ. This CDR3 has 16 residues. TCRdb re-called the 5' RACE reads; one entry per CDR3 protein, DNA not given. This table lists about 450,000 distinct CDR3 sequences. The chain joins TRBV5-1 to TRBJ1-1. This receptor was identified in a woman aged 18 to 75 in good health. Specimen: blood T cells: a sorted CD56 or NKG2C T cell subset, CD4+ or CD8+ T cells, or bulk PBMC T cells (not recorded which). The CDR3 region is CASSLAKVGYPTEAFF. Complete variable domain (other parts from reference TRBV5-1 and TRBJ1-1): KAGVTQTPRYLIKTRGQQVTLSCSPISGHRSVSWYQQTPGQGLQFLFEYFSETQRNKGNFPGRFSGRQFSNSRSEMNVSTLELGDSALYLCASSLAKVGYPTEAFFGQGTRLTVV.